These 17 T cell receptor beta chains came from one sample sequenced in a study of PD-1 blockade in classical Hodgkin lymphoma. With no exception, relapse followed autologous stem cell transplantation in all patients, and brentuximab vedotin exposure varied. Profiling relied on immunoSEQ multiplex PCR, and the TCRdb table lists in-frame clones only, not all of them. Of about 50,000 clones in the sample, around 78% were seen once. Sequencing was performed on peripheral blood mononuclear cells (PBMCs), taken before the second cycle of nivolumab. Receptors originate from a human donor with classical Hodgkin lymphoma.

This clone has a handful of counts. The chain combines TRBV19 with TRBJ2-7; D perhaps matches TRBD1 (6 bases). Germline V lookup: CDR1 LNHDA, CDR2 SQIVND (reference sequence). V shed 6 bases and J shed 1 base, with 13 bases lying between them. The CDR3 contains 14 residues. The DNA of the CDR3 is TGTGCCAGTAGGCAGGGGCTGGAGTCCTACGAGCAGTACTTC. As protein: CASRQGLESYEQYF.

The J gene is TRBJ1-5, the V gene TRBV29-1; D gene ambiguous. The CDR3 is 13 residues long. CDR1 and CDR2 from the germline V gene are SQVTM and ANQGSEA. With 6 bases removed from V and 4 bases from J, the gap between germline ends came to 13 bases. Written as DNA, the CDR3 is TGCAGCGTGGAACTCGGGGTGAATCAGCCCCAGCATTTT. It is translated as CSVELGVNQPQHF.

This chain joins TRBV6-6 and TRBJ1-2, with D unclear. Looked up from germline, CDR1 is MNHNY and CDR2 is SVGAGI (reference sequence). The V and J ends lost 0 bases and 3 bases respectively, with 11 bases between them. The CDR3 has 15 residues. Written as DNA, the CDR3 is TGTGCCAGCAGTTACTCGAGAGGGAGTGACTATGGCTACACCTTC. Translating it yields CASSYSRGSDYGYTF.

The V call is TRBV15, the J call TRBJ2-2; TRBD2 agrees at 11 bases. Trimming at V came to 3 bases and at J to 7 bases, leaving 7 bases not matched to a gene. In germline, CDR1 is LNHNV, CDR2 YYDKDF (reference sequence). This CDR3 comprises 16 residues. CDR3 nucleotides: TGTGCCACCAGCAGGATTCTAGCGGGAGGCGGCGGGGAGCTGTTTTTT. This gives the protein CATSRILAGGGGELFF.

The chain joins TRBV7-2 to TRBJ1-5; D is unclear. Germline CDR1 SGHTA, CDR2 FQGNSA. Trimming took off 6 bases at V and 2 bases at J, with 11 bases between the two ends. This CDR3 is built from 14 residues. This chain's CDR3 is CASRVGLGNQPQHF. In DNA form, the CDR3 reads TGTGCCAGCAGGGTGGGGTTGGGCAATCAGCCCCAGCATTTT.

The rearrangement uses TRBV6-6 and TRBJ1-5; unclear D gene. This CDR3 is 12 amino acids long. CDR1 is MNHNY and CDR2 is SVGAGI in the germline V gene (reference sequence). Between the trimmed V and J ends, which lost 1 base and 6 bases, there was a span of 4 bases. Written as DNA, the CDR3 is TGTGCCAGCAGTTACTTAACTCAGCCCCAGCATTTT. Its translation is CASSYLTQPQHF.

This clone was recorded only once. V usage is TRBV29-1 and J usage is TRBJ2-3, with 13 positions matching TRBD2. Trimming removed 6 bases from V and 2 bases from J; junction bases left unmatched: 5. Per the germline V gene, CDR1 is SQVTM and CDR2 is ANQGSEA. This CDR3 has 15 residues. CDR3 residues: CSVEGLAGTTDTQYF. CDR3 coding DNA: TGCAGCGTGGAGGGACTAGCGGGGACCACAGATACGCAGTATTTT.

This sequence joins TRBV6-4 and TRBJ2-1; TRBD2 aligns across 10 bases. CDR3 length equals 17 residues. The V gene's germline CDR1 is MRHNA and CDR2 SNTAGT. With V trimmed by 2 bases and J by 1 base, 5 bases remained unmatched. The CDR3 DNA reads as TGTGCCAGCAGTGACGGTCCGGGACTAGCGTCCTACAATGAGCAGTTCTTC. Its translation is CASSDGPGLASYNEQFF.

The chain links TRBV6-6 to TRBJ2-7; D gene ambiguous. Germline values: CDR1 MNHNY, CDR2 SVGAGI (reference sequence). V was shortened by 9 bases and J by 0 bases, with 9 bases between the two germline ends. CDR3 length equals 12 residues. CDR3 sequence: CASGGSSYEQYF. CDR3 in DNA: TGTGCCAGTGGCGGCAGCTCCTACGAGCAGTACTTC.

This chain connects TRBV27 to TRBJ1-1; tentatively, D is TRBD1 (5 bases). This CDR3 region has 11 residues. Between the trimmed V and J ends, which lost 3 bases and 8 bases, there was a span of 7 bases. CDR1 is MNHEY, CDR2 SMNVEV, per germline (reference sequence). This CDR3 reads CASSLRGEAFF. The DNA for the CDR3 is TGTGCCAGCAGTTTGAGGGGAGAAGCTTTCTTT.

This clone has only a few counts. V is TRBV5-6 and J is TRBJ1-4; D might be TRBD1 (5 bases). This CDR3 has 15 residues. Germline CDR1 is SGHDT and CDR2 is YYEEEE. V shed 4 bases and J shed 7 bases, with 17 bases lying between them. CDR3 coding DNA: TGTGCCAGCAGCGCGCGTGGTAGGGGTACTGAAAAACTGTTTTTT. It specifies CASSARGRGTEKLFF.

This rearrangement joins TRBV9 to TRBJ1-2, with TRBD1 identical over 8 bases. CDR3 length: 14 amino acids. Germline-derived CDR1 and CDR2 are SGDLS and YYNGEE. V lost 2 bases and J lost 4; bases outside the gene matches: 4. CDR3 amino acids: CASSVATGAYGYTF. CDR3 in DNA: TGTGCCAGCAGCGTCGCGACAGGGGCCTATGGCTACACCTTC.

The chain carries TRBV30 and TRBJ1-4, with a weak D call TRBD1 (6 bases). This CDR3 is built from 15 residues. V was cut by 4 bases and J by 8 bases, with 20 bases left in between. The germline CDR1 and CDR2 sequences are GTSNPN and SVGIG (reference sequence). Here the CDR3 reads CAWTLDGRGGEKLFF. The CDR3 bases are TGTGCCTGGACCCTGGACGGCAGGGGAGGGGAAAAACTGTTTTTT.

This chain connects TRBV27 to TRBJ1-2, with 7 bases fitting TRBD1. CDR3 length: 11 amino acids. Trimming removed 8 bases from V and 7 bases from J; junction bases left unmatched: 4. CDR1 MNHEY and CDR2 SMNVEV come from the germline V gene (reference sequence). CDR3 DNA sequence: TGTGCCAGCGCTAACAGGGGTGGCTACACCTTC. It encodes CASANRGGYTF.

V usage is TRBV30 and J usage is TRBJ2-7, with D hard to call. Trimming took off 2 bases at V and 4 bases at J, with 15 bases between the two ends. CDR1 is GTSNPN and CDR2 is SVGIG in the germline V gene (reference sequence). The CDR3 contains 14 residues. The CDR3 DNA follows: TGTGCCTGGAGTACCGGGCCCGGGTTTTACGAGCAGTACTTC. The encoded protein is CAWSTGPGFYEQYF.

This clone was detected only once. The rearrangement links TRBV28 to TRBJ2-2; D tentatively reads TRBD1 or TRBD2 (7 bases each). There are 14 residues in the CDR3. V lost 6 bases and J 7 bases, leaving 15 bases between the germline ends. Germline loops: CDR1 MDHEN, CDR2 SYDVKM. The CDR3 DNA reads as TGTGCCAGCAGACCCCAGGGGGGGTTCGGGGAGCTGTTTTTT. Encoded protein: CASRPQGGFGELFF.

This chain links TRBV7-2 with TRBJ2-1, with 8 positions matching TRBD2. The V segment lost 2 bases and the J segment 8 bases; nucleotides outside the gene matches: 8. Germline V gene data show CDR1 as SGHTA and CDR2 as FQGNSA. The CDR3 consists of 15 residues. The CDR3 region has the DNA TGTGCCAGCAGCTTACGGGAGGGCCTCTTAGATGAGCAGTTCTTC. This encodes CASSLREGLLDEQFF.